This T cell receptor beta chain was identified in a study of blood T cell repertoires in COVID-19. This table comes from immunoSEQ multiplex PCR, and its TCRdb copy is limited to in-frame clones, with some not included. The sample lists about 140,000 clones, roughly 87% occurring once. The CDR3 runs 14 residues. The ends were cut back, 8 bases at V and 3 bases at J, with 17 bases in the middle. The germline V gene encodes CDR1 SGHNT and CDR2 YENEEA. The chain carries TRBV11-3 and TRBJ2-7; D perhaps matches TRBD2 (5 bases). This TCR came from a man aged 65-85 years with acute or convalescent COVID-19. Sequenced sample: peripheral blood. In DNA, the CDR3 is TGTGCCAGCGACAAACGCCGGGGAGTCTACGAGCAGTACTTC. Translated: CASDKRRGVYEQYF. The complete variable domain, with remaining parts taken from reference TRBV11-3 and TRBJ2-7, reads EAGVVQSPRYKIIEKKQPVAFWCNPISGHNTLYWYLQNLGQGPELLIRYENEEAVDDSQLPKDRFSAERLKGVDSTLKIQPAELGDSAVYLCASDKRRGVYEQYFGPGTRLTVT.